Presented here are 6 T cell receptor beta chains from one specimen sequenced in a study of cytomegalovirus exposure and HLA in healthy donors. The PCR made use of 60 Vbeta and 13 Jbeta primers. The protocol was immunoSEQ multiplex PCR, while the TCRdb copy is restricted to in-frame clones and leaves out a portion. Found here are 80,000 to 100,000 clones, 55% to 80% of them singletons; the top ten hold 1.2%. Sequenced input: PBMCs. All receptors derive from a female donor in good health and CMV-seronegative.

The CDR3 reads CASSQDRVASHGYTF. The CDR3 DNA reads as TGTGCCAGCAGTCAGGACAGGGTAGCGAGTCATGGCTACACCTTC. The gene calls are TRBV6-6 and TRBJ1-2, with 8 bases fitting TRBD1. This CDR3 contains 15 residues. Germline CDR1 and CDR2: MNHNY and SVGAGI (reference sequence). The J segment lost 6 bases and the V segment lost 5 bases, leaving 11 bases of the junction unmatched.

The chain carries TRBV19 and TRBJ2-7; no reliable D call. V was pared by 5 bases and J by 6 bases, with 11 bases between. The CDR3 contains 12 residues. Germline CDR1 LNHDA, CDR2 SQIVND (reference sequence). The CDR3 coding sequence is TGTGCCAGTAGTGCCCCAGGTACCGAGCAGTACTTC. Protein product: CASSAPGTEQYF.

The chain joins TRBV29-1 to TRBJ1-1, with D possibly matching TRBD1 (6 bases). Per the germline V gene, CDR1 is SQVTM and CDR2 is ANQGSEA. Deletions cut 7 bases from V and 1 base from J, with 16 bases between. The CDR3 is made up of 14 amino acids. CDR3: CSERQARQNTEAFF. The CDR3 nucleotides are TGCAGCGAAAGACAGGCCCGTCAGAACACTGAAGCTTTCTTT.

This chain uses TRBV5-4 with TRBJ2-7; possible D gene TRBD2, 5 bases. V was clipped by 5 bases and J by 2 bases, with 14 bases between them. This CDR3 is 14 amino acids long. The germline V gene encodes CDR1 SGHNT and CDR2 YYREEE (reference sequence). CDR3 residues: CASRSSGDPYEQYF. DNA of the CDR3: TGTGCCAGCAGATCAAGCGGAGACCCCTACGAGCAGTACTTC.

J is TRBJ1-1 and V is TRBV7-9; 7 bases map to TRBD1. The germline V gene encodes CDR1 SEHNR and CDR2 FQNEAQ (reference sequence). The CDR3 has 13 residues. J gave up 5 bases and V 7 bases, and 7 bases lay outside the gene matches. CDR3 coding DNA: TGTGCCAGCACCCAGACAGGGATGACTGAAGCTTTCTTT. It translates to CASTQTGMTEAFF.

The CDR3 DNA sequence: TGTGCCAGCAGCCCTAAATCGGACACTGAAGCTTTCTTT. Protein sequence: CASSPKSDTEAFF. The chain recombines TRBV7-9 with TRBJ1-1; D not resolved. Germline V gene data show CDR1 as SEHNR and CDR2 as FQNEAQ (reference sequence). Trimming left V 5 bases short and J 3 bases short, with 10 bases between. The CDR3 totals 13 residues.